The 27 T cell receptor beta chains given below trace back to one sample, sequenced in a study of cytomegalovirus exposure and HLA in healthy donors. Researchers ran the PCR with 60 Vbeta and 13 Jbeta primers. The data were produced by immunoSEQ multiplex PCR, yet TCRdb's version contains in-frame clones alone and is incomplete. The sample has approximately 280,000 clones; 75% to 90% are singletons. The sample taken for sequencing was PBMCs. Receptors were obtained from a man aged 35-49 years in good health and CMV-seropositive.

CDR3: CASSQEVSRGFLYNEQFF. The CDR3, as DNA: TGCGCCAGCAGCCAAGAGGTTTCCAGGGGTTTTTTATACAATGAGCAGTTCTTC. The gene calls are TRBV4-1 and TRBJ2-1; possible D gene TRBD1, 6 bases. This CDR3 is built from 18 residues. V was pared by 0 bases and J by 4 bases, with 19 bases between. CDR1 and CDR2 from the germline V gene are MGHRA and YSYEKL.

CDR3 sequence (DNA): TGTGCCAGCTCACTTTATCAGGGGGCGGATCAGCCCCAGCATTTT. This encodes CASSLYQGADQPQHF. This chain joins TRBV18 and TRBJ1-5, with 8 bases lining up with TRBD1. The germline V gene has CDR1 KGHSH and CDR2 LQKENI. The CDR3 contains 15 residues. After removal of 4 bases from V and 5 bases from J, the junction contained 7 bases not matched to a gene.

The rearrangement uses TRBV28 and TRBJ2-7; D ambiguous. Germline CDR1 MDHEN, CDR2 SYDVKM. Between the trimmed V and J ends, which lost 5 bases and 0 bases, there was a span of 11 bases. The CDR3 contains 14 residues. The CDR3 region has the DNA TGTGCCAGCAGTAAGCCAGGCCTCTCCTACGAGCAGTACTTC. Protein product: CASSKPGLSYEQYF.

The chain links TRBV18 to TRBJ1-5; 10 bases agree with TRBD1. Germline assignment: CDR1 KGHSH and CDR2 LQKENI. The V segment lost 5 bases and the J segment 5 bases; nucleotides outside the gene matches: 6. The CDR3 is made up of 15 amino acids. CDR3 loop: CASSIGQGVHQPQHF. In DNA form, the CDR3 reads TGTGCCAGCTCAATCGGACAGGGGGTTCATCAGCCCCAGCATTTT.

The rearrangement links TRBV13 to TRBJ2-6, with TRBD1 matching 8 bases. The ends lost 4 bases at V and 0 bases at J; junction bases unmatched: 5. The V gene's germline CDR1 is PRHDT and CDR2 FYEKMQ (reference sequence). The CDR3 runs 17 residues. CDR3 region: CASSSGQATSGANVLTF. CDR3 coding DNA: TGTGCCAGCAGCTCGGGACAGGCAACCTCTGGGGCCAACGTCCTGACTTTC.

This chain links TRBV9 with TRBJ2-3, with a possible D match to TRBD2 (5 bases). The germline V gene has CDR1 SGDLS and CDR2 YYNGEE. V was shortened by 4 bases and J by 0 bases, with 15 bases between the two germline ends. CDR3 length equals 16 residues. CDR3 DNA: TGTGCCAGCAGCCCAAATGCCGGCGGGAGCACAGATACGCAGTATTTT. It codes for CASSPNAGGSTDTQYF.

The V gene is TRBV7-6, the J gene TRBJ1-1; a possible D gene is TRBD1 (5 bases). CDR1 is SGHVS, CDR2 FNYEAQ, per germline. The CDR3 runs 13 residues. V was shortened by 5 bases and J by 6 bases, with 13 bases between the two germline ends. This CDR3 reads CASSPPPTAEAFF. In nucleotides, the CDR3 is TGTGCCAGCAGCCCCCCCCCGACAGCTGAAGCTTTCTTT.

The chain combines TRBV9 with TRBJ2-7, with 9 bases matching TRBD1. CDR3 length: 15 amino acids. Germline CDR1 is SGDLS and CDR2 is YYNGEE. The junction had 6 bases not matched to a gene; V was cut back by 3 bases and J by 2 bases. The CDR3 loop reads CASSAAGQGPYEQYF. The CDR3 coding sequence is TGTGCCAGCAGCGCCGCGGGACAGGGACCCTACGAGCAGTACTTC.

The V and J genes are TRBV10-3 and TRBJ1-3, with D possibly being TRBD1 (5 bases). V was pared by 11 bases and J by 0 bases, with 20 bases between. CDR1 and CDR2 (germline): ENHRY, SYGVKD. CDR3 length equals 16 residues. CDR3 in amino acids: CASQSVGGTSGNTIYF. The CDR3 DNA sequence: TGTGCCTCCCAGTCGGTGGGGGGAACCTCTGGAAACACCATATATTTT.

CDR3 coding DNA: TGTGCCAGCAGTTTTCGGGGTCCAAAGAACACTGAAGCTTTCTTT. This codes for CASSFRGPKNTEAFF. The chain couples TRBV28 to TRBJ1-1; D gene uncertain. V lost 3 bases and J lost 1, with 12 bases in between. This CDR3 has 15 amino acids. CDR1 is MDHEN, CDR2 SYDVKM, per germline.

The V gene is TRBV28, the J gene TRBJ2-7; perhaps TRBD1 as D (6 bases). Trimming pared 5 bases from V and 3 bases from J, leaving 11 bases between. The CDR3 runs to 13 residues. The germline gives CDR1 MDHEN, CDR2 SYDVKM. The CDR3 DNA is TGTGCCAGCAGTACAACGGACAGCTACGAGCAGTACTTC. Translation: CASSTTDSYEQYF.

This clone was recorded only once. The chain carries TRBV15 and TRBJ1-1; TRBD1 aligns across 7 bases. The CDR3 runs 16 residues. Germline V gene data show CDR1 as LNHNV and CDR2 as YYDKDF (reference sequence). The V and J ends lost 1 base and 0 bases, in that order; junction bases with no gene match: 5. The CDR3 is CATSRVGQSLNTEAFF. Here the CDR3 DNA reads TGTGCCACCAGCAGAGTGGGACAGAGCTTGAACACTGAAGCTTTCTTT. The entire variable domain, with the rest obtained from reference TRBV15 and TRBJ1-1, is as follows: DAMVIQNPRYQVTQFGKPVTLSCSQTLNHNVMYWYQQKSSQAPKLLFHYYDKDFNNEADTPDNFQSRRPNTSFCFLDIRSPGLGDTAMYLCATSRVGQSLNTEAFFGQGTRLTVV.

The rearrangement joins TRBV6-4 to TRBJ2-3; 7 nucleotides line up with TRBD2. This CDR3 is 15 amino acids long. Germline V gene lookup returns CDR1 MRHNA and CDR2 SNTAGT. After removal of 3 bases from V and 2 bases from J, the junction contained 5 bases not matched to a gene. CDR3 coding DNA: TGTGCCAGCAGTGAACGGGGGAGGGACACAGATACGCAGTATTTT. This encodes CASSERGRDTDTQYF.

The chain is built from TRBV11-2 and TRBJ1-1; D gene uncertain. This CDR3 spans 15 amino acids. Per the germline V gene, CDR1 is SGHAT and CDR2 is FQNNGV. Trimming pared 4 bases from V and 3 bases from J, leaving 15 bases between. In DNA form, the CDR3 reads TGTGCCAGCAGCTCCCGCGGCGGGTGGGACACTGAAGCTTTCTTT. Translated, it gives CASSSRGGWDTEAFF.

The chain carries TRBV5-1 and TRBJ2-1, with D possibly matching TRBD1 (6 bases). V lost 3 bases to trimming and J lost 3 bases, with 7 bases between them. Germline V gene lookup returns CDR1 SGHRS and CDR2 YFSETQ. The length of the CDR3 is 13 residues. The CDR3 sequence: CASSSGDYNEQFF. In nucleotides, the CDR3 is TGCGCCAGCAGCTCAGGGGACTACAATGAGCAGTTCTTC.

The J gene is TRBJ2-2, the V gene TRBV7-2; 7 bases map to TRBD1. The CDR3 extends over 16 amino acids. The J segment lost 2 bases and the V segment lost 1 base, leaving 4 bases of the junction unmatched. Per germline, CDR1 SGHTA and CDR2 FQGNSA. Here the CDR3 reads CASSLGPGGNTGELFF. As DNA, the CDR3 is TGTGCCAGCAGCTTAGGGCCAGGGGGTAACACCGGGGAGCTGTTTTTT. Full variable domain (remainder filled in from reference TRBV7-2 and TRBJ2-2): GAGVSQSPSNKVTEKGKDVELRCDPISGHTALYWYRQSLGQGLEFLIYFQGNSAPDKSGLPSDRFSAERTGGSVSTLTIQRTQQEDSAVYLCASSLGPGGNTGELFFGEGSRLTVL.

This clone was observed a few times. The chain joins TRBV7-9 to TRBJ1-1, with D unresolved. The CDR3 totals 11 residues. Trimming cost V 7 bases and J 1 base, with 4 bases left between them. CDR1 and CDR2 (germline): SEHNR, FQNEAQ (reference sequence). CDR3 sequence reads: CASTRNTEAFF. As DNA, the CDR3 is TGTGCCAGCACGCGGAACACTGAAGCTTTCTTT.

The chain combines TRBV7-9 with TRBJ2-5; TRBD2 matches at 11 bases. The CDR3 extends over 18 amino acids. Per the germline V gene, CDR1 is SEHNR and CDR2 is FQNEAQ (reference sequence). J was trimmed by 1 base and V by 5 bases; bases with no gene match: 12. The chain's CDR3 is CASSDIGPGLAAQETQYF. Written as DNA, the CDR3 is TGTGCCAGCAGCGATATAGGGCCGGGACTAGCGGCCCAAGAGACCCAGTACTTC.

In DNA form, the CDR3 reads TGTGCCAGCAGCCAGTGGTTGAGGCCTAGCACAGATACGCAGTATTTT. Protein product: CASSQWLRPSTDTQYF. This chain links TRBV7-9 with TRBJ2-3; D call uncertain. The V gene's germline CDR1 is SEHNR and CDR2 FQNEAQ (reference sequence). The CDR3 runs 16 residues. The V gene lost 5 bases and the J gene lost 0 bases, with 15 bases spanning the gap.

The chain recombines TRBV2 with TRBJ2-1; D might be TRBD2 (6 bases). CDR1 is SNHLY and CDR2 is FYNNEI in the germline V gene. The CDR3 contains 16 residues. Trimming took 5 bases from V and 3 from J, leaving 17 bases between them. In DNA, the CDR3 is TGTGCCAGCAGTTCACGCGGGACTCAGGGCTACAATGAGCAGTTCTTC. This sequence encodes CASSSRGTQGYNEQFF.

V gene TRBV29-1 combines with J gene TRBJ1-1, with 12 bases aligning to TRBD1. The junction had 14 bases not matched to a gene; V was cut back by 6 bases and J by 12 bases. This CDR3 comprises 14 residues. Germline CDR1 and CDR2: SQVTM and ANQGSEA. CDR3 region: CSVDPSGTGGRTFF. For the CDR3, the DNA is TGCAGCGTGGACCCATCCGGGACAGGGGGCCGGACTTTCTTT. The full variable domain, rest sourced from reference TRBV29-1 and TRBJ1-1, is SAVISQKPSRDICQRGTSLTIQCQVDSQVTMMFWYRQQPGQSLTLIATANQGSEATYESGFVIDKFPISRPNLTFSTLTVSNMSPEDSSIYLCSVDPSGTGGRTFFGQGTRLTVV.

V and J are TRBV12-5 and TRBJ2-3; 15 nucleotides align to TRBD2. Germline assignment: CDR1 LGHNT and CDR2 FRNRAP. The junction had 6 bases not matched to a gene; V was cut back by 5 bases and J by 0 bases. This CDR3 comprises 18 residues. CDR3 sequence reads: CASGPGTSGRSSTDTQYF. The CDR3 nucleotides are TGTGCTAGTGGTCCGGGGACTAGCGGGAGGTCTAGCACAGATACGCAGTATTTT.

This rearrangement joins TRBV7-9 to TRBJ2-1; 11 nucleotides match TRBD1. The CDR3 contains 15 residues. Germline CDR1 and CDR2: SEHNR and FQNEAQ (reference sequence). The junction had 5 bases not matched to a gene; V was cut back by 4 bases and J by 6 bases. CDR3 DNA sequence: TGTGCCAGCAGCTCTCAGGACAGGGGGCCCAATGAGCAGTTCTTC. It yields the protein CASSSQDRGPNEQFF.

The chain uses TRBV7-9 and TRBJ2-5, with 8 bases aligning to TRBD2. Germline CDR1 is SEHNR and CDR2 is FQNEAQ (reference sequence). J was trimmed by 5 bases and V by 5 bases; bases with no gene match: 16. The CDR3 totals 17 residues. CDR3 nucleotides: TGTGCCAGCAGCCCCGTGGGAGCTAGCGGGCGGGGGGAGACCCAGTACTTC. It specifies CASSPVGASGRGETQYF.

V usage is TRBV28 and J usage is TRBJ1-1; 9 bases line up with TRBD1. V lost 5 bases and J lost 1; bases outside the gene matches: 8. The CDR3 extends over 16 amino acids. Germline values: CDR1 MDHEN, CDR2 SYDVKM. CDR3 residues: CASSTGGAWSNTEAFF. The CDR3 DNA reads TGTGCCAGCAGTACAGGGGGCGCCTGGTCGAACACTGAAGCTTTCTTT.

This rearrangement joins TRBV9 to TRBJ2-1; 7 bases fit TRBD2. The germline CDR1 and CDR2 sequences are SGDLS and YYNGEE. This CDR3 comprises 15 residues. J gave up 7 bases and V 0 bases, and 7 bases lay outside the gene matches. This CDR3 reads CASSVDVGRVNEQFF. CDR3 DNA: TGTGCCAGCAGCGTAGACGTGGGGAGGGTGAATGAGCAGTTCTTC.

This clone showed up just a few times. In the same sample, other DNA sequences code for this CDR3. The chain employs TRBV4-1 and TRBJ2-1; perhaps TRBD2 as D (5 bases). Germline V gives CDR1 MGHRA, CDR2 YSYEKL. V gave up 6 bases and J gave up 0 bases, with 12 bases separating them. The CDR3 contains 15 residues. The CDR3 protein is CASSPTGSSYNEQFF. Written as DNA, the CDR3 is TGCGCCAGCAGTCCGACTGGGAGCTCCTACAATGAGCAGTTCTTC.